This T cell receptor beta chain was sequenced for a study of cytomegalovirus exposure and HLA in healthy donors. Study outcomes and limitations: An analysis done earlier found most TCR beta V segments productive about 87% or about 30% of the time.

Primers: 60 Vbeta forward and 13 Jbeta reverse. Clones were sequenced by immunoSEQ multiplex PCR, and TCRdb holds only the in-frame ones, with some missing. The table has some 150,000 clones, around 80% seen once. The germline V and J ends were trimmed by 0 bases and 0 bases, with 5 bases remaining between them. The CDR3 totals 14 residues. From germline, CDR1 is SGHTA and CDR2 FQGNSA. With respect to this clone: Its antigen is currently unknown.

The J gene is TRBJ2-5, the V gene TRBV7-2; D gene ambiguous. Sequenced: PBMCs. This sequence originates from a man aged 30 to 45 in good health and CMV-seropositive. CDR3 sequence (DNA): TGTGCCAGCAGCTTAGCGGCGGACCAAGAGACCCAGTACTTC. Amino acids: CASSLAADQETQYF.